These 27 T cell receptor beta chains originate from one sample sequenced in a study of OX40 agonist ivuxolimab in advanced cancers. Profiling relied on immunoSEQ multiplex PCR, and the TCRdb table lists in-frame clones only, not all of them. The repertoire consists of roughly 58,000 clones, with 93% occurring once and the leading ten covering about 20%. The sample was CD4+ or CD8+ T cells sorted from blood, taken in a trial of the OX40 agonist ivuxolimab. Source of these receptors: an adult with an advanced solid tumor such as melanoma, head and neck, liver or kidney cancer.

The V gene is TRBV15, the J gene TRBJ1-5; TRBD1 matches 7 bases. The trim removed 3 bases at V and 5 bases at J, leaving 4 bases unmatched. This CDR3 comprises 14 residues. Germline CDR1 and CDR2: LNHNV and YYDKDF (reference sequence). The DNA of the CDR3 is TGTGCCACCAGCAGCGCAGACAGGGATCAGCCCCAGCATTTT. This translates into CATSSADRDQPQHF.

V usage is TRBV12-5 and J usage is TRBJ2-1, with D uncertain. CDR1 is LGHNT, CDR2 FRNRAP, per germline. Between the trimmed V and J ends, which lost 4 bases and 0 bases, there was a span of 4 bases. The CDR3 runs 13 residues. The CDR3 sequence is CASGSGSYNEQFF. In DNA, the CDR3 is TGTGCTAGTGGTTCAGGCTCCTACAATGAGCAGTTCTTC.

This chain links TRBV7-9 with TRBJ2-7; D call uncertain. The CDR3 is made up of 13 amino acids. Germline CDR1 SEHNR, CDR2 FQNEAQ (reference sequence). Trimming stripped 6 bases from V and 5 bases from J, with 14 bases between. The CDR3 is CASRPAGSHEQYF. The CDR3 bases are TGTGCCAGCAGGCCGGCAGGATCCCACGAGCAGTACTTC.

The chain combines TRBV11-2 with TRBJ2-7; D is perhaps TRBD1 (6 bases). V dropped 5 bases and J dropped 6 bases, with 11 bases sitting between them. CDR3 length equals 12 residues. The V gene's germline CDR1 is SGHAT and CDR2 FQNNGV. Here the CDR3 reads CASSATGSEQYF. CDR3 DNA sequence: TGTGCCAGCAGCGCCACAGGGTCCGAGCAGTACTTC.

The gene calls are TRBV5-1 and TRBJ2-7, with a weak D call TRBD2 (6 bases). The ends were cut back, 7 bases at V and 2 bases at J, with 13 bases in the middle. This CDR3 contains 13 residues. Per the germline V gene, CDR1 is SGHRS and CDR2 is YFSETQ. The CDR3 loop is CASGWTTTYEQYF. CDR3 DNA: TGCGCCAGCGGTTGGACTACTACCTACGAGCAGTACTTC.

This clone was found once. The gene calls are TRBV4-1 and TRBJ2-7, with 9 bases fitting TRBD1. Germline CDR1 MGHRA, CDR2 YSYEKL. This CDR3 region has 15 residues. Losses at the gene ends were 1 base for V and 3 bases for J; bases not matched to a gene: 4. This CDR3 reads CASSQGTGADYEQYF. CDR3 in DNA: TGCGCCAGCAGCCAAGGGACAGGGGCGGACTACGAGCAGTACTTC.

This rearrangement joins TRBV9 to TRBJ1-2; 7 bases agree with TRBD1. Germline V gene sequence: CDR1 SGDLS, CDR2 YYNGEE. The CDR3 consists of 12 residues. V lost 8 bases to trimming and J lost 4 bases; unmatched junction nucleotides: 5. CDR3 residues: CASHRGGYGYTF. The CDR3 coding sequence is TGTGCCAGTCACAGGGGAGGCTATGGCTACACCTTC.

The chain is built from TRBV21-1 and TRBJ2-3; the table assigns TRBD1, which was not confirmed against the DNA. TRBV21-1 is reported as a pseudogene. CDR3 length: 15 residues. DNA for the CDR3: TGTGCCAGCAGCACACCGGGACAGGGCAGGGATACGCAGTATTTT. Protein: CASSTPGQGRDTQYF.

The gene calls are TRBV11-2 and TRBJ2-5; 10 bases line up with TRBD2. Germline CDR1 and CDR2: SGHAT and FQNNGV. The CDR3 extends over 16 amino acids. V shed 3 bases and J 7 bases; nucleotides not matched to a gene: 11. CDR3 nucleotides: TGTGCCAGCAGCTTCCCCACTAGCGGGGTCGGGTGGACCCAGTACTTC. This translates into CASSFPTSGVGWTQYF.

V usage is TRBV11-2 and J usage is TRBJ2-7, with a possible D match to TRBD1 (6 bases). This CDR3 region has 14 residues. Trimming left V 4 bases short and J 2 bases short, with 12 bases between. Germline V gene data show CDR1 as SGHAT and CDR2 as FQNNGV. This chain's CDR3 is CASSWGWGPYEQYF. Here the CDR3 DNA reads TGTGCCAGCAGCTGGGGGTGGGGGCCCTACGAGCAGTACTTC.

Concerning this clone: An end of the junction does not agree with germline; a read error may underlie this. The same CDR3 arises from other DNA sequences in this sample as well. The V gene is TRBV27, the J gene TRBJ2-5, with TRBD2 as a possible D gene (5 bases). Germline V lookup: CDR1 MNHEY, CDR2 SMNVEV (reference sequence). CDR3 length equals 13 residues. As DNA, the CDR3 is TGTGCCAGCAGTCCGACGGGGATAAAGGCCCAATACTTC. Translated: CASSPTGIKAQYF.

A single count supports this clone. The J gene is TRBJ2-2, the V gene TRBV6-1; tentative D call: TRBD1 (6 bases). The CDR3 loop spans 15 amino acids. Germline-derived CDR1 and CDR2 are MNHNS and SASEGT. Trimming pared 5 bases from V and 1 base from J, leaving 11 bases between. The CDR3 here is CASSKDRMNTGELFF. CDR3 DNA: TGTGCCAGCAGTAAAGACAGGATGAACACCGGGGAGCTGTTTTTT.

The table lists this clone with a few counts. This rearrangement joins TRBV13 to TRBJ1-5; maybe TRBD1 (5 bases). This CDR3 is 14 amino acids long. Germline V gene lookup returns CDR1 PRHDT and CDR2 FYEKMQ (reference sequence). The V end was cut by 5 bases, the J end by 1 base, with 9 bases between. The CDR3 region is CASSHRQSNQPQHF. The CDR3 DNA is TGTGCCAGCAGCCACCGACAGAGCAATCAGCCCCAGCATTTT.

The V and J genes are TRBV7-9 and TRBJ2-7, with D unclear. CDR1 is SEHNR and CDR2 is FQNEAQ in the germline V gene (reference sequence). V lost 2 bases and J 4 bases, leaving 18 bases between the germline ends. This CDR3 has 16 residues. CDR3 sequence (DNA): TGTGCCAGCAGCTTACTAGATCACGTAGTACGATACGAGCAGTACTTC. Protein sequence: CASSLLDHVVRYEQYF.

The chain combines TRBV11-2 with TRBJ2-7; the match to TRBD1 covers 7 bases. Germline values: CDR1 SGHAT, CDR2 FQNNGV. The CDR3 runs to 14 residues. V shed 0 bases, J shed 5 bases, and the junction held 4 bases outside the gene matches. The CDR3 sequence is CASSLEYGQDEQYF. CDR3 DNA: TGTGCCAGCAGCTTAGAATACGGACAGGACGAGCAGTACTTC.

The sample holds one count of this clone. The chain is built from TRBV6-4 and TRBJ2-1; 7 nucleotides align to TRBD1. J was trimmed by 3 bases and V by 3 bases; bases with no gene match: 8. From germline, CDR1 is MRHNA and CDR2 SNTAGT. This CDR3 region has 16 residues. The CDR3: CASSESDRDYYNEQFF. CDR3 bases: TGTGCCAGCAGTGAATCCGACAGGGATTACTACAATGAGCAGTTCTTC.

V gene TRBV13 combines with J gene TRBJ2-7; 7 bases fit TRBD2. V gave up 2 bases and J gave up 3 bases; unmatched junction bases: 1. CDR1 is PRHDT, CDR2 FYEKMQ, per germline (reference sequence). This CDR3 spans 13 amino acids. In nucleotides, the CDR3 is TGTGCCAGCAGCTTACTAGCGGACTACGAGCAGTACTTC. It yields the protein CASSLLADYEQYF. The entire variable domain, with the rest obtained from reference TRBV13 and TRBJ2-7, is as follows: AAGVIQSPRHLIKEKRETATLKCYPIPRHDTVYWYQQGPGQDPQFLISFYEKMQSDKGSIPDRFSAQQFSDYHSELNMSSLELGDSALYFCASSLLADYEQYFGPGTRLTVT.

This clone was observed a single time. The CDR3 sequence is CASSYTGSPYEQYF. CDR3 nucleotide sequence: TGTGCCAGCAGTTACACAGGGTCCCCCTACGAGCAGTACTTC. V is TRBV6-5 and J is TRBJ2-7, with D possibly TRBD1 on 6 matching bases. CDR1 and CDR2 from the germline V gene are MNHEY and SVGAGI. V dropped 2 bases and J dropped 2 bases, with 10 bases sitting between them. This CDR3 spans 14 amino acids.

The chain recombines TRBV28 with TRBJ2-7; a weak D match, TRBD1 (6 bases). V lost 7 bases to trimming and J lost 5 bases, with 18 bases between them. Germline V gene sequence: CDR1 MDHEN, CDR2 SYDVKM. The CDR3 spans 14 residues. The DNA for the CDR3 is TGTGCCAGCACCTGGACAGTTGACGGGAACGAGCAGTACTTC. Protein sequence: CASTWTVDGNEQYF. Based on the CDR3 plus reference TRBV28 and TRBJ2-7, the full variable domain is DVKVTQSSRYLVKRTGEKVFLECVQDMDHENMFWYRQDPGLGLRLIYFSYDVKMKEKGDIPEGYSVSREKKERFSLILESASTNQTSMYLCASTWTVDGNEQYFGPGTRLTVT.

The V gene is TRBV11-3, the J gene TRBJ2-3; the D gene is possibly TRBD1 (5 bases). The germline V gene encodes CDR1 SGHNT and CDR2 YENEEA. The CDR3 sequence is 13 residues long. Trimming pared 4 bases from V and 3 bases from J, leaving 8 bases between. The CDR3: CASSSRGTDTQYF. The CDR3 DNA is TGTGCCAGCAGCTCAAGGGGTACAGATACGCAGTATTTT.

The chain couples TRBV27 to TRBJ2-5, with 7 positions matching TRBD2. Germline CDR1 is MNHEY and CDR2 is SMNVEV (reference sequence). The CDR3 runs to 15 residues. V dropped 5 bases and J dropped 7; count of bases not matched to a gene: 13. The CDR3 region is CASSVLGEGTVTQYF. The CDR3 bases are TGTGCCAGCAGTGTTCTGGGGGAGGGCACGGTGACCCAGTACTTC.

The CDR3 DNA is TGTGCCAGCAGCGGGAGGACAGGGGGCTTCGACGAGCAGTACTTC. Its protein product is CASSGRTGGFDEQYF. V and J are TRBV9 and TRBJ2-7; 11 bases are shared with TRBD1. Trimming at V came to 3 bases and at J to 5 bases, leaving 7 bases not matched to a gene. Germline CDR1 and CDR2: SGDLS and YYNGEE. This CDR3 is built from 15 residues.

The gene calls are TRBV9 and TRBJ2-3, with D unresolved. Trimming took off 3 bases at V and 2 bases at J, with 4 bases between the two ends. This CDR3 has 12 amino acids. Germline CDR1 SGDLS, CDR2 YYNGEE. CDR3 loop: CASSANTDTQYF. The CDR3 region has the DNA TGTGCCAGCAGCGCAAACACAGATACGCAGTATTTT.

This chain connects TRBV9 to TRBJ2-6; D gene uncertain. This CDR3 has 15 amino acids. Germline V gives CDR1 SGDLS, CDR2 YYNGEE. The V and J ends lost 3 bases and 4 bases respectively, with 11 bases between them. This CDR3 reads CASSARKEGANVLTF. CDR3 nucleotides: TGTGCCAGCAGCGCCCGGAAGGAGGGGGCCAACGTCCTGACTTTC.

This clone was detected only a few times. The chain combines TRBV7-9 with TRBJ1-6; no clear D gene. The V and J ends lost 1 base and 13 bases respectively, with 11 bases between them. The CDR3 has 13 residues. Germline-derived CDR1 and CDR2 are SEHNR and FQNEAQ (reference sequence). The CDR3 spells CASSLDSVVPLHF. The CDR3 DNA is TGTGCCAGCAGCTTAGACTCGGTAGTCCCCCTCCACTTT.

V usage is TRBV9 and J usage is TRBJ2-4, with 7 positions matching TRBD2. Trimming removed 0 bases from V and 7 bases from J; junction bases left unmatched: 7. The CDR3 has 15 amino acids. Looked up from germline, CDR1 is SGDLS and CDR2 is YYNGEE. The DNA for the CDR3 is TGTGCCAGCAGCGTAGTCGGTCTAGCGGATAACATTCAGTACTTC. This codes for CASSVVGLADNIQYF.

The chain joins TRBV5-4 to TRBJ2-5, with D perhaps TRBD1 (5 bases). V gave up 0 bases and J gave up 5 bases, with 17 bases separating them. The V gene's germline CDR1 is SGHNT and CDR2 YYREEE (reference sequence). The CDR3 has 16 amino acids. CDR3 coding DNA: TGTGCCAGCAGCTTGGGCCTCGGCAGGGTGGGGGAGACCCAGTACTTC. Translation: CASSLGLGRVGETQYF.